This entry describes one T cell receptor (beta chain). No antigen is known for it. This entry belongs to a study of regulatory T cells in long-lasting Graves disease. The wider study: The study enrolled newly diagnosed Graves' patients on antithyroid drugs under 3 months. Study-level results: Investigators studied peripheral blood only, not thyroid tissue. Those with persistent Graves' had less TCR diversity than newly diagnosed patients.

Building the TCR beta libraries relied on iRepertoire HTBI primers, and CDR3 regions underwent Arm-PCR. TCRdb re-called the multiplex PCR reads through MiXCR, storing one row per CDR3 protein. This table holds around 420,000 distinct CDR3 sequences, about 16% found once. Time point meaning: newly diagnosed GD, antithyroid drugs for less than 3 months. PBMCs were the source of the RNA used for TCR sequencing. Doctors identified Graves' disease using the American Thyroid Association guidelines. The CDR3 loop spans 17 amino acids. Germline lookup yields CDR1 MNHEY and CDR2 SVGEGT. The junction had 8 bases not matched to a gene; V was cut back by 6 bases and J by 1 base.

The sequencing here drew on peripheral blood mononuclear cells (PBMCs), taken at new diagnosis, from a patient treated with antithyroid drugs. This TCR came from a female donor with Graves disease. This rearrangement joins TRBV6-2 or TRBV6-3 to TRBJ2-5, with 13 bases fitting TRBD2. The CDR3 DNA reads as TGTGCCAGCAGACCCGGGACTAGCGGGACGCTCCAAGAGACCCAGTACTTC. It is translated as CASRPGTSGTLQETQYF.